Listed below are T cell receptor beta chains from one sample, sequenced in a study of blood T cell repertoires in COVID-19. Generated by immunoSEQ multiplex PCR, the TCRdb table keeps only in-frame clones and is missing some. There are 400,000 or so clones in the sample; around 90% occur only once, and around 1.9% lies in the top ten. Sequencing was done on a sample of PBMCs or T cells enriched from blood (not recorded which). These receptor sequences come from a middle-aged woman with acute COVID-19. The CDR3 runs from the conserved cysteine through the conserved F or W. D genes are given only for firm matches. Clone size is given for some rows only: seen once, a few or many times, or a class if the clone is expanded.

NA,TRBJ1-3,NA,TRBV6-5,TGTGCCAGCAGTTACGGAGACTCTGGAAACACCATATATTTT,CASSYGDSGNTIYF
NA,TRBJ2-2,NA,TRBV24-1,TGTGCCACCAGTGCCCCCCTACCTAACACCGGGGAGCTGTTTTTT,CATSAPLPNTGELFF
TRBD1,TRBJ1-2,NA,TRBV5-1,TGCGCCAGCAGCGTACCTCGGACAGGGGGAGGCGGCTACACCTTC,CASSVPRTGGGGYTF
NA,TRBJ1-2,NA,TRBV4-1,TGCGCCAGCAGCCAAGTTGGACAGTCCGGTGGCTACACCTTC,CASSQVGQSGGYTF
TRBD2,TRBJ2-2,once,TRBV30,TGTGCCTGGAGGCTCCTAGCGGGGGGGAACACCGGGGAGCTGTTTTTT,CAWRLLAGGNTGELFF
TRBD1,TRBJ2-1,NA,TRBV6-1,TGTGCCAGCAGTGTAACTTCGGGACAGGTGTACAATGAGCAGTTCTTC,CASSVTSGQVYNEQFF
NA,TRBJ1-6,NA,TRBV19,TGTGCCAGTAGTATAGACGCGGCAGACTATAATTCACCCCTCCACTTT,CASSIDAADYNSPLHF
TRBD2,TRBJ2-1,once,TRBV4-2,TGTGCCAGCAGCCAAGATCCCAGCGGGGGCGGTTACAATGAGCAGTTCTTC,CASSQDPSGGGYNEQFF
NA,TRBJ2-3,NA,TRBV6-1,TGTGCCAGCACTGAAAGACCTAGGCCAGATACGCAGTATTTT,CASTERPRPDTQYF
NA,TRBJ2-7,NA,TRBV29-1,TGCAGCGTCCAACCCCAGGGTGCCCACGAGCAGTACTTC,CSVQPQGAHEQYF
NA,TRBJ1-2,NA,TRBV5-6,TGTGCCAGCAGTCCCGGGGTCTACTATGGCTACACCTTC,CASSPGVYYGYTF
NA,TRBJ1-1,NA,TRBV10-3,TGTGCCATTACCACAGGGATGAACACTGAAGCTTTCTTT,CAITTGMNTEAFF
TRBD1,TRBJ1-4,NA,TRBV6-5,TGTGCCAGCAGGCCGGGACAGGGATTAGTTAAACTGTTTTTT,CASRPGQGLVKLFF
TRBD1,TRBJ1-1,NA,TRBV5-1,TGCGCCAGCAGCCTTGGTAAGGGGACAGGGAACACTGAAGCTTTCTTT,CASSLGKGTGNTEAFF
TRBD2,TRBJ2-3,NA,TRBV9,TGTGCCAGCAGCGTAGACGGGACTAGCGGGGGGGCGACTTACGCAGATACGCAGTATTTT,CASSVDGTSGGATYADTQYF
TRBD1,TRBJ1-2,NA,TRBV15,TGTGCCACCAGCAGAGATCGTTGGACAGGGGACTACTATGGCTACACCTTC,CATSRDRWTGDYYGYTF
TRBD2,TRBJ2-7,NA,TRBV12-3/TRBV12-4,TGTGCCAGCAGTTTAGGAGGGACTAGCGGGAGGTACTTC,CASSLGGTSGRYF
NA,TRBJ1-1,NA,TRBV5-4,TGTGCCAGCAGCTTGGGGCGGGGGCGAGCTTTCTTT,CASSLGRGRAFF
TRBD2,TRBJ2-5,NA,TRBV3-1/TRBV3-2,TGTGCCAGCAGCCCCCGGACTAGCGGGGGGGCGGCGACCCAGTACTTC,CASSPRTSGGAATQYF
NA,TRBJ2-3,NA,TRBV14,TGTGCCAGCAGCCAAGATGGGGCACAGGGTTGGGGCTACGCAGATACGCAGTATTTT,CASSQDGAQGWGYADTQYF
NA,TRBJ2-2,NA,TRBV5-1,TGCGCCAGCGGGGCGGGACCATCGCACACCGGGGAGCTGTTTTTT,CASGAGPSHTGELFF
NA,TRBJ2-7,once,TRBV24-1,TGTGCCACCAGTGACCCGCACACCCTCGAGCAGTACTTC,CATSDPHTLEQYF
NA,TRBJ2-7,NA,TRBV2,TGTGCCAGCAGCTCAGGGAACTCCTACGAGCAGTACTTC,CASSSGNSYEQYF